This T cell receptor (beta chain) comes out of a study of human T cells and chemical hapten exposure. This clonotype turned up a few times. The target antigen is unknown. Time point of the sample: patch test 3, about 24 weeks after DPC sensitization. Treatment noted: therapeutic diphenylcyclopropenone sensitization with weekly scalp DPC. Germline V gene data show CDR1 as LNHNV and CDR2 as YYDKDF (reference sequence). The V and J ends lost 0 bases and 4 bases, in that order; junction bases with no gene match: 4. The CDR3 has 16 residues. TCRdb reprocessed the RACE reads via MiXCR and lists one record per CDR3 protein. The table shows about 160,000 distinct CDR3 sequences, with about 30% occurring only once. Study-level findings and limits: The immune response of these alopecia patients might not match healthy individuals'.

Sequences were derived from whole blood, sampled in connection with sensitization to the hapten diphenylcyclopropenone (DPC). The chain combines TRBV15 with TRBJ2-2, with TRBD2 matching over 8 bases. The clonotype was recovered from a woman under 30 with alopecia areata. Some clones in this sample may be carry-over from other donors' samples. CDR3 DNA: TGTGCCACCAGCAGAGACCCAGCGGGAGCCACCGGGGAGCTGTTTTTT. Translation gives CATSRDPAGATGELFF.